The 10 T cell receptor beta chains below come from one sample, sequenced in a study of T cell changes during pregnancy in multiple sclerosis. Assay: immunoSEQ multiplex PCR; the TCRdb copy retains only in-frame clones and omits some. This sample has under 70,000 clones, with about 92% found just once. Sequences were derived from CD4+ T cells from peripheral blood mononuclear cells, sampled after pregnancy. Every receptor here comes from a female donor with multiple sclerosis, enrolled in a pregnancy study.

The gene calls are TRBV2 and TRBJ2-3; maybe TRBD1 (6 bases). V was pared by 7 bases and J by 2 bases, with 13 bases between. The CDR3 consists of 14 residues. The germline V gene has CDR1 SNHLY and CDR2 FYNNEI. For the CDR3, the DNA is TGTGCCAGCACGTGGGGGCCTAACACAGATACGCAGTATTTT. Amino acid sequence: CASTWGPNTDTQYF. Supplemented by reference TRBV2 and TRBJ2-3, the full variable domain reads EPEVTQTPSHQVTQMGQEVILRCVPISNHLYFYWYRQILGQKVEFLVSFYNNEISEKSEIFDDQFSVERPDGSNFTLKIRSTKLEDSAMYFCASTWGPNTDTQYFGPGTRLTVL.

V usage is TRBV5-5 and J usage is TRBJ1-2, with 8 bases that match TRBD1. The J segment lost 6 bases and the V segment lost 2 bases, leaving 6 bases of the junction unmatched. Germline CDR1 SGHKS, CDR2 YYEKEE (reference sequence). The CDR3 consists of 14 residues. The CDR3 region is CASSFRQGSDGYTF. The CDR3 coding sequence is TGTGCCAGCAGCTTCCGACAGGGGTCGGATGGCTACACCTTC.

This chain connects TRBV6-5 to TRBJ1-1; D is unclear. This CDR3 is built from 16 residues. Trimming stripped 4 bases from V and 3 bases from J, with 18 bases between. Germline values: CDR1 MNHEY, CDR2 SVGAGI. The CDR3 bases are TGTGCCAGCAGTTCGTTTAGGGCTGCAGCGGACACTGAAGCTTTCTTT. Amino acids: CASSSFRAAADTEAFF.

The table lists this clone with a count of one. V and J are TRBV7-2 and TRBJ2-5; 8 bases are shared with TRBD1. The junction had 3 bases not matched to a gene; V was cut back by 1 base and J by 2 bases. This CDR3 contains 15 residues. Germline V lookup: CDR1 SGHTA, CDR2 FQGNSA. CDR3 loop: CASSLGGTGQETQYF. CDR3 nucleotides: TGTGCCAGCAGCTTAGGGGGGACAGGTCAAGAGACCCAGTACTTC.

V and J are TRBV20-1 and TRBJ2-7; D gene unclear. The CDR3 has 11 residues. The ends were cut back, 3 bases at V and 5 bases at J, with 8 bases in the middle. Germline values: CDR1 DFQATT, CDR2 SNEGSKA (reference sequence). The CDR3 is CSARRFDEQYF. CDR3 in DNA: TGCAGTGCTAGGAGGTTCGACGAGCAGTACTTC.

The rearrangement uses TRBV7-9 and TRBJ1-1; tentatively, D is TRBD1 (6 bases). V lost 8 bases and J 0 bases, leaving 10 bases between the germline ends. The CDR3 length is 13 residues. CDR1 and CDR2 from the germline V gene are SEHNR and FQNEAQ (reference sequence). CDR3 sequence: CASHRDMNTEAFF. CDR3 DNA: TGTGCCAGCCACAGGGATATGAACACTGAAGCTTTCTTT.

This clone was recorded once. The V and J genes are TRBV6-5 and TRBJ1-2; 8 positions agree with TRBD1. The germline gives CDR1 MNHEY, CDR2 SVGAGI. V was pared by 5 bases and J by 0 bases, with 5 bases of the junction left unmatched. The CDR3 is 15 residues long. DNA of the CDR3: TGTGCCAGCAGTCCCGCGGGACAGGCTAACTATGGCTACACCTTC. Its translation: CASSPAGQANYGYTF.

This clone has a handful of counts. V gene TRBV5-1 combines with J gene TRBJ2-7; 9 bases agree with TRBD1. The length of the CDR3 is 16 residues. Germline-derived CDR1 and CDR2 are SGHRS and YFSETQ. After removal of 5 bases from V and 5 bases from J, the junction contained 14 bases not matched to a gene. CDR3 residues: CASSRPGQGGEDEQYF. CDR3 in DNA: TGCGCCAGCAGTCGGCCGGGACAGGGTGGAGAAGACGAGCAGTACTTC.

CDR3 region: CASSKELAGPGGTQYF. CDR3 nucleotides: TGTGCCAGCAGCAAAGAACTAGCGGGGCCGGGGGGGACCCAGTACTTC. This sequence joins TRBV7-9 and TRBJ2-5; 10 positions match TRBD2. This CDR3 is 16 amino acids long. Trimming at V came to 5 bases and at J to 7 bases, leaving 13 bases not matched to a gene. CDR1 and CDR2 (germline): SEHNR, FQNEAQ (reference sequence).

The J gene is TRBJ1-1, the V gene TRBV6-8; 7 bases are a match to TRBD1. The J segment lost 3 bases and the V segment lost 8 bases, leaving 6 bases of the junction unmatched. Germline V gene data show CDR1 as MNHGY and CDR2 as SAAAGT. The CDR3 has 13 amino acids. The CDR3 nucleotides read TGTGCCAGCCCAGGGGGAGAGGACACTGAAGCTTTCTTT. It yields the protein CASPGGEDTEAFF.